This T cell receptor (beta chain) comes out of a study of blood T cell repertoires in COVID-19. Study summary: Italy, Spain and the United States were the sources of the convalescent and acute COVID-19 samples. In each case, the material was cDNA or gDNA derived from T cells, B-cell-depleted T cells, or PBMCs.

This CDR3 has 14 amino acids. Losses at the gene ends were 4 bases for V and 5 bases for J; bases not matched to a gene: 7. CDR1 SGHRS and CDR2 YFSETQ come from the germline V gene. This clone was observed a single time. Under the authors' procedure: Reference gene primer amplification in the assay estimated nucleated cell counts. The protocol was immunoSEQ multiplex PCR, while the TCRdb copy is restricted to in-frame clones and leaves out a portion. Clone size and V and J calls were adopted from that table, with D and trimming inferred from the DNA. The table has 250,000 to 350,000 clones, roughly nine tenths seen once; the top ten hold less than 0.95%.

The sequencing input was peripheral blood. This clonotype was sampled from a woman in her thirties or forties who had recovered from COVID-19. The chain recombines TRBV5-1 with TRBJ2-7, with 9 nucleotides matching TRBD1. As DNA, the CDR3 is TGCGCCAGCAGCCCGGGACAGGGAACCCACGAGCAGTACTTC. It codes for CASSPGQGTHEQYF. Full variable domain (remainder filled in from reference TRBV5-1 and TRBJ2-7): KAGVTQTPRYLIKTRGQQVTLSCSPISGHRSVSWYQQTPGQGLQFLFEYFSETQRNKGNFPGRFSGRQFSNSRSEMNVSTLELGDSALYLCASSPGQGTHEQYFGPGTRLTVT.